This T cell receptor beta chain was captured by sequencing in a study of cytomegalovirus exposure and HLA in healthy donors. Study as a whole: Samples from HLA-typed donors yielded about 85 million unique TCRs in an early data release.

This clone was seen just once. Its antigen is unidentified. A multiplex PCR was run with 60 Vbeta primers and 13 Jbeta primers. The data were produced by immunoSEQ multiplex PCR, yet TCRdb's version contains in-frame clones alone and is incomplete. The top ten clones hold 5.5% to 9% of a sample with under 170,000 clones, under 75% of them seen once. Study findings and constraints: It was fewer than 200 TCR beta chains that were listed as cytomegalovirus-associated. V- and J-gene trimming in TCR beta was tied to a missense DCLRE1C variant by an analysis performed later. The productive fraction for most TCR beta V segments was about 90% or about 30% in an earlier analysis.

In germline, CDR1 is SGHNT, CDR2 YENEEA. The CDR3 has 18 residues. The trim removed 2 bases at V and 7 bases at J, leaving 15 bases unmatched. This clonotype originated in an older woman in good health and CMV-seropositive. Material for sequencing was PBMCs. This sequence joins TRBV11-3 and TRBJ2-1, with TRBD2 matching over 9 bases. The CDR3 loop is CASSLNTAAGGPRNEQFF. The CDR3 bases are TGTGCCAGCAGCTTAAATACTGCGGCGGGAGGGCCGCGGAATGAGCAGTTCTTC.